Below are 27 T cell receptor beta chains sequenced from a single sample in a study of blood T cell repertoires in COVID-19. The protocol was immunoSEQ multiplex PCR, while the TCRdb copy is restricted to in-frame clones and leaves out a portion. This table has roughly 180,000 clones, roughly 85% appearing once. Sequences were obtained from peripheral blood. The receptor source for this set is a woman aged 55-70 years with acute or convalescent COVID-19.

The DNA of the CDR3 is TGCAGCGTTTTGACAGGAGCTAGCAATCAGCCCCAGCATTTT. It yields the protein CSVLTGASNQPQHF. This chain connects TRBV29-1 to TRBJ1-5; TRBD1 is a possible D gene (6 bases). V was pared by 5 bases and J by 0 bases, with 11 bases between. CDR1 SQVTM and CDR2 ANQGSEA come from the germline V gene. CDR3 length equals 14 residues.

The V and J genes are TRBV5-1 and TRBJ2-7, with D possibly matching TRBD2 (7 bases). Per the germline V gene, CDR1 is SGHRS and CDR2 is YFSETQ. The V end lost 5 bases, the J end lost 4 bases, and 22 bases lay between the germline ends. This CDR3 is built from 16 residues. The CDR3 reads CASSTGPLGGAYEQYF. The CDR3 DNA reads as TGCGCCAGCAGTACGGGGCCCCTGGGGGGGGCATACGAGCAGTACTTC.

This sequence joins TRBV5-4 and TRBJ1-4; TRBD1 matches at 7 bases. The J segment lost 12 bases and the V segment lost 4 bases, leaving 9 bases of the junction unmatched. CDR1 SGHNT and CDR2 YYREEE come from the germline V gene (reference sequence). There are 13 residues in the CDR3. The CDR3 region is CASSNGQVPELFF. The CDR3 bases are TGTGCCAGCAGCAATGGACAGGTCCCGGAACTGTTTTTT. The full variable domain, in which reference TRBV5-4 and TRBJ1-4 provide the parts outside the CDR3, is ETGVTQSPTHLIKTRGQQVTLRCSSQSGHNTVSWYQQALGQGPQFIFQYYREEENGRGNFPPRFSGLQFPNYSSELNVNALELDDSALYLCASSNGQVPELFFGSGTQLSVL.

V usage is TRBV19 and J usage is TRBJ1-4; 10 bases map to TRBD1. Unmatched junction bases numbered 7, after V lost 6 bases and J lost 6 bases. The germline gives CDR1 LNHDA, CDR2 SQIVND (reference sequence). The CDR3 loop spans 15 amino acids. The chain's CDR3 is CASSPSGTGDEKLFF. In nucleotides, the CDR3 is TGTGCCAGTAGCCCCTCCGGGACAGGGGATGAAAAACTGTTTTTT.

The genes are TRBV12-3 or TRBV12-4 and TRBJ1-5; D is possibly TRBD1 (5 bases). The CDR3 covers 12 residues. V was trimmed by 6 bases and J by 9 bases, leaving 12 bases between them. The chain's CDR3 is CASSPGGGPQHF. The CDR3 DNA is TGTGCCAGCAGCCCGGGCGGGGGGCCCCAGCATTTT.

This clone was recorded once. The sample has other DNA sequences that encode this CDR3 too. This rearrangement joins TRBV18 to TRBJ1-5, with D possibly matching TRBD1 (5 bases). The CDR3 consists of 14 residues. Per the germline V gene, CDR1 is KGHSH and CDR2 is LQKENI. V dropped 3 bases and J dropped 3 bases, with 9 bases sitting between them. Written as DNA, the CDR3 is TGTGCCAGCTCACCCCCGGGGGACAATCAGCCCCAGCATTTT. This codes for CASSPPGDNQPQHF.

This CDR3 is CASTGILTDTQYF. CDR3 bases: TGTGCCAGCACAGGCATTTTGACAGATACGCAGTATTTT. The J gene is TRBJ2-3, the V gene TRBV28, with no clear D. This CDR3 region has 13 residues. Germline V gene lookup returns CDR1 MDHEN and CDR2 SYDVKM. Trimming cost V 7 bases and J 3 bases, with 11 bases left between them.

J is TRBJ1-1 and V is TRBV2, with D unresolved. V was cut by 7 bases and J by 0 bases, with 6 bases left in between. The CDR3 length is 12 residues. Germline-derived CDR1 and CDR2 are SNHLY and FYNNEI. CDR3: CASTAVNTEAFF. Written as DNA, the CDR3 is TGTGCCAGCACCGCGGTGAACACTGAAGCTTTCTTT.

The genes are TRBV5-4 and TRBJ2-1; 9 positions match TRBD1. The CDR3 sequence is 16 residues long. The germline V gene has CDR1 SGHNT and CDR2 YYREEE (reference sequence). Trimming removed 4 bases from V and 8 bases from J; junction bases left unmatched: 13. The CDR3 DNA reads TGTGCCAGCAGCCCCGGAGGGGGGACAGGGTCGGATGAGCAGTTCTTC. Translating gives CASSPGGGTGSDEQFF.

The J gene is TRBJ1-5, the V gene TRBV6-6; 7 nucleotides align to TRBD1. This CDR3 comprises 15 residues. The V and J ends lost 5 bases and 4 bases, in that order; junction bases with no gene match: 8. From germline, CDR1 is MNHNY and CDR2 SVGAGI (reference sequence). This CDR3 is CASSRSGTANQPQHF. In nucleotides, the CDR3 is TGTGCCAGCAGTCGATCGGGGACAGCTAATCAGCCCCAGCATTTT.

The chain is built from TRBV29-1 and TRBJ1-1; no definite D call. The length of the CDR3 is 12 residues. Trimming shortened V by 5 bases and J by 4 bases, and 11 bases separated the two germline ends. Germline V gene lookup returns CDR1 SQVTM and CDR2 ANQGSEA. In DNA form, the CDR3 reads TGCAGCGTTCGTGATTCGGTCACTGAAGCTTTCTTT. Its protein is CSVRDSVTEAFF.

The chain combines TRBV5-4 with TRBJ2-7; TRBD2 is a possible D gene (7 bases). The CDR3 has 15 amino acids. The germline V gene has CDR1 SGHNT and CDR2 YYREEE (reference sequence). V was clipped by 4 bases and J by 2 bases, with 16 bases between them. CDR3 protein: CASSRGAGGPYEQYF. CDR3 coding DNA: TGTGCCAGCAGCCGGGGGGCGGGTGGACCCTACGAGCAGTACTTC. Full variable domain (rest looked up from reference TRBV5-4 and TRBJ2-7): ETGVTQSPTHLIKTRGQQVTLRCSSQSGHNTVSWYQQALGQGPQFIFQYYREEENGRGNFPPRFSGLQFPNYSSELNVNALELDDSALYLCASSRGAGGPYEQYFGPGTRLTVT.

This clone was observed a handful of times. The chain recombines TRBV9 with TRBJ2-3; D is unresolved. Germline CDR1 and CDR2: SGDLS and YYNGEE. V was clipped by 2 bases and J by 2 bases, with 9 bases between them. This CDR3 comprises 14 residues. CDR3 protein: CASSVSRFTDTQYF. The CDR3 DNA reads TGTGCCAGCAGCGTTTCCAGATTCACAGATACGCAGTATTTT. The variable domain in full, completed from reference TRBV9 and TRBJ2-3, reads DSGVTQTPKHLITATGQRVTLRCSPRSGDLSVYWYQQSLDQGLQFLIQYYNGEERAKGNILERFSAQQFPDLHSELNLSSLELGDSALYFCASSVSRFTDTQYFGPGTRLTVL.

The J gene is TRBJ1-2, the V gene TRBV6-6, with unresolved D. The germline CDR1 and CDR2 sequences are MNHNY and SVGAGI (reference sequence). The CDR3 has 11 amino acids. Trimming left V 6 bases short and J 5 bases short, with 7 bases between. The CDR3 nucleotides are TGTGCCAGCAGGCCACAGTATGGCTACACCTTC. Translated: CASRPQYGYTF.

The CDR3 protein is CAISEGAGTEAFF. CDR3 nucleotides: TGTGCCATCAGTGAAGGGGCTGGGACTGAAGCTTTCTTT. V and J are TRBV10-3 and TRBJ1-1; D perhaps matches TRBD1 (5 bases). This CDR3 is built from 13 residues. Per germline, CDR1 ENHRY and CDR2 SYGVKD. V shed 3 bases and J shed 5 bases, with 10 bases lying between them.

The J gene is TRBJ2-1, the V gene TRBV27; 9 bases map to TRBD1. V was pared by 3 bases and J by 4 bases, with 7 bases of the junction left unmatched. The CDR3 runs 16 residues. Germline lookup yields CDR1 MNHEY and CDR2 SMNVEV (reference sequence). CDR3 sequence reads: CASSFLGQGSYNEQFF. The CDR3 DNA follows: TGTGCCAGCAGTTTCCTGGGACAGGGTTCGTACAATGAGCAGTTCTTC.

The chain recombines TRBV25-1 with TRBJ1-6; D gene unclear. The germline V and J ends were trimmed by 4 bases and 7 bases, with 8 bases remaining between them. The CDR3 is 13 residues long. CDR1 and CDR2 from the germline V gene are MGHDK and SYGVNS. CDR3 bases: TGTGCCAGCAGTGCCAGTGGCAATTCACCCCTCCACTTT. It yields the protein CASSASGNSPLHF.

Here the CDR3 DNA reads TGTGCCAGCAGCCCACCGGCGTCGCGGGAGACCCAGTACTTC. As protein: CASSPPASRETQYF. The genes are TRBV7-9 and TRBJ2-5; D is uncertain. The CDR3 has 14 residues. V gave up 5 bases and J gave up 5 bases, with 15 bases separating them. Germline V lookup: CDR1 SEHNR, CDR2 FQNEAQ (reference sequence). The variable domain in full, with the rest retrieved from reference TRBV7-9 and TRBJ2-5, is DTGVSQNPRHKITKRGQNVTFRCDPISEHNRLYWYRQTLGQGPEFLTYFQNEAQLEKSRLLSDRFSAERPKGSFSTLEIQRTEQGDSAMYLCASSPPASRETQYFGPGTRLLVL.

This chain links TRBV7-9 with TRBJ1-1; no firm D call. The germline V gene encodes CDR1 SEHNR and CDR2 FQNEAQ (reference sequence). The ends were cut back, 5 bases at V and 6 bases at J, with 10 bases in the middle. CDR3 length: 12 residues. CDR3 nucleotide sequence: TGTGCCAGCAGCCTGATTCGGGCTGAAGCTTTCTTT. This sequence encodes CASSLIRAEAFF.

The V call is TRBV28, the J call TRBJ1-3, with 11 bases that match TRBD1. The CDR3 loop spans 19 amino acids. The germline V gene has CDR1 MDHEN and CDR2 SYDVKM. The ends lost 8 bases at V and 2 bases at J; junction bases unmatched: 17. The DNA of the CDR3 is TGTGCCAGCCGAAAGGACAGGGGGCGCAAGGGGATGACTGGAAACACCATATATTTT. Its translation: CASRKDRGRKGMTGNTIYF.

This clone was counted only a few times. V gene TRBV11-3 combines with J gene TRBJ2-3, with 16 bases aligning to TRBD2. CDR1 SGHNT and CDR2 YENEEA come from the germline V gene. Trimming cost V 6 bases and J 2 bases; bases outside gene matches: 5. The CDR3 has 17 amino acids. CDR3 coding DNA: TGTGCCAGCAGGGGGACTAGCGGGAGGGCCTACACAGATACGCAGTATTTT. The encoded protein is CASRGTSGRAYTDTQYF.

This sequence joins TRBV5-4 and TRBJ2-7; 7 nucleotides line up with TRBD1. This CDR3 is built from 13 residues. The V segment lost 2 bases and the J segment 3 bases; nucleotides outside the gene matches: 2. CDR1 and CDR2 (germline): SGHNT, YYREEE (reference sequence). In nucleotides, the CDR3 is TGTGCCAGCAGCTTTGGGACAGTCTACGAGCAGTACTTC. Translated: CASSFGTVYEQYF.

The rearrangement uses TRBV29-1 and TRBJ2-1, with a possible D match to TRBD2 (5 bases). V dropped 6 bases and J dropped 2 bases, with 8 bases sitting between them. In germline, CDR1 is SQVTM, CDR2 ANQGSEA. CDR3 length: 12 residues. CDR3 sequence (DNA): TGCAGCGTGACGGGGACCTACAATGAGCAGTTCTTC. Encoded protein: CSVTGTYNEQFF.

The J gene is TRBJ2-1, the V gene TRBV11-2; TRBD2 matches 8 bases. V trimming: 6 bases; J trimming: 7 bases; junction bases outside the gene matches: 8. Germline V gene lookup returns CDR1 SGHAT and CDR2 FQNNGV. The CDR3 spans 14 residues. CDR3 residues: CASRGSGSRNEQFF. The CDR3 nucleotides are TGTGCCAGCAGAGGAAGCGGGAGCAGGAATGAGCAGTTCTTC.

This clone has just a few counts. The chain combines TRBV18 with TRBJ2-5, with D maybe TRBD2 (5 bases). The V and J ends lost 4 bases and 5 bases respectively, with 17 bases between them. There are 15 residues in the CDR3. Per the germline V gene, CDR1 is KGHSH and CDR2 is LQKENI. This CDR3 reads CASSLLVSERETQYF. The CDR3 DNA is TGTGCCAGCTCACTTCTAGTTAGCGAGCGGGAGACCCAGTACTTC.

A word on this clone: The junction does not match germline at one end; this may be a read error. The CDR3 region is CASSPTSLVTDEAFF. The CDR3 bases are TGTGCTAGCAGCCCAACTAGTCTCGTCACGGATGAAGCTTTCTTT. V usage is TRBV7-7 and J usage is TRBJ1-1, with unresolved D. Per germline, CDR1 SSHAT and CDR2 FNYEAQ (reference sequence). This CDR3 has 15 amino acids.

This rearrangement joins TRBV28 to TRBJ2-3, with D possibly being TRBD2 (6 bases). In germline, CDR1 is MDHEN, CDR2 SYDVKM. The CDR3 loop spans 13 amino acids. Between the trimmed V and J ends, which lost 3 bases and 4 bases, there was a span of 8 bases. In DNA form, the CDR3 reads TGTGCCAGCAGTTTCGCGGGACCAGATACGCAGTATTTT. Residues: CASSFAGPDTQYF.